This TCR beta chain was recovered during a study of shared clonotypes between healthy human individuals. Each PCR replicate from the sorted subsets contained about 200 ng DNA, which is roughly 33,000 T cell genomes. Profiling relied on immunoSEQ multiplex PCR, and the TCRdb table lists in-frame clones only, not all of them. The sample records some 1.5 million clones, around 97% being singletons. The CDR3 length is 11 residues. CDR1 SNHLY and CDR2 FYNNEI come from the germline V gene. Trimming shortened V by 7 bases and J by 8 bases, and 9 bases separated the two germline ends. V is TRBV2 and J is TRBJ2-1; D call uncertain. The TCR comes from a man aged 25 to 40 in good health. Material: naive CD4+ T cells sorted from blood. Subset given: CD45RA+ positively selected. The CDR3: CASNGVDEQFF. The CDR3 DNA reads TGTGCCAGCAATGGGGTAGATGAGCAGTTCTTC.